This TCR beta chain stems from a study of control samples from healthy donors and cancer patients. TCRdb's copy holds only in-frame clones and misses some; the assay was immunoSEQ multiplex PCR. The data contain about 59,000 clones, roughly 90% of them singletons. Germline V gene lookup returns CDR1 SEHNR and CDR2 FQNEAQ (reference sequence). The CDR3 contains 16 residues. V lost 4 bases, J lost 6 bases, and 13 bases stayed unmatched. Material: PBMCs. The sequence was collected from a middle-aged man with colorectal cancer. The chain employs TRBV7-9 and TRBJ1-2; 8 bases fit TRBD1. The CDR3 region is CASSSMLTGGYDGYTF. For the CDR3, the DNA is TGTGCCAGCAGCTCGATGCTTACAGGGGGATACGATGGCTACACCTTC.